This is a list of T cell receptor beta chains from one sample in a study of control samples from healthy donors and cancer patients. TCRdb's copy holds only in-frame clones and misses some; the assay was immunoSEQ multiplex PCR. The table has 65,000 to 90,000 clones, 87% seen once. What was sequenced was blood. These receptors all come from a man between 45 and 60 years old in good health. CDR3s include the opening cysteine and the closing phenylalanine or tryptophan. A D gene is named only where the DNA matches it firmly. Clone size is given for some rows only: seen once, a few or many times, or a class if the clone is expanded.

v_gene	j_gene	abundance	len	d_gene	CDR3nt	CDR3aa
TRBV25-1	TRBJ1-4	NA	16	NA	TGTGCCAGCAATGTAACCAACAGGGATCTCCATGAAAAACTGTTTTTT	CASNVTNRDLHEKLFF
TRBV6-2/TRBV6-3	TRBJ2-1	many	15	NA	TGTGCCAGCAGCCTTCGGGGGGCGTCCTACAATGAGCAGTTCTTC	CASSLRGASYNEQFF
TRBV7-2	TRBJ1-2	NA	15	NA	TGTGCCAGCAGCTTAAAGGCAGGGAGGGGCTATGGCTACACCTTC	CASSLKAGRGYGYTF
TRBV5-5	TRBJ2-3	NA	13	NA	TGTGCCAGCAGCTTGCGGAGTACAGATACGCAGTATTTT	CASSLRSTDTQYF
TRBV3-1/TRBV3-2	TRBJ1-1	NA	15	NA	TGTGCCAGCAGCCAAGATCGGGCGGTATACACTGAAGCTTTCTTT	CASSQDRAVYTEAFF
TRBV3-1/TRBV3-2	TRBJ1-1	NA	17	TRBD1	TGTGCCAGCAGTACACGGGACAGGGGGTTTATGAACACTGAAGCTTTCTTT	CASSTRDRGFMNTEAFF
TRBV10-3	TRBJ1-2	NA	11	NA	TGTGCCATACCTAGTTTCTATGGCTACACCTTC	CAIPSFYGYTF
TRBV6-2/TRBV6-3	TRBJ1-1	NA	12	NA	TGTGCCAGCAGTTACAGTCCGGAGAAAGCTTTCTTT	CASSYSPEKAFF
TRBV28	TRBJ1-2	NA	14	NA	TGTGCCAGCAGTTTTGAGGGCGCTTACTATGGCTACACCTTC	CASSFEGAYYGYTF
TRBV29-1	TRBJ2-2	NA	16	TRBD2	TGCAGCGTGGTTTGGACTAGCGGGGTAGGATCCGGGGAGCTGTTTTTT	CSVVWTSGVGSGELFF
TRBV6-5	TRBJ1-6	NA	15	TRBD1	TGTGCCAGCAGAAACGACAGGGAGGGTAATTCACCCCTCCACTTT	CASRNDREGNSPLHF
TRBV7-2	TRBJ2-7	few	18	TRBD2	TGTGCCAGCAGCTGGGGCGTAAGCGGGAGGTCCCTCTCCTACGAGCAGTACTTC	CASSWGVSGRSLSYEQYF
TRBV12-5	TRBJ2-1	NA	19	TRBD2	TGTGCTAGTGGTTTGGTACCGGATGGAGGTCTAGCGGGGAACAATGAGCAGTTCTTC	CASGLVPDGGLAGNNEQFF
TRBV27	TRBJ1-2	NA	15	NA	TGTGCCATCCGATTTGGACGCTCAAGCGACTATGGCTACACCTTC	CAIRFGRSSDYGYTF
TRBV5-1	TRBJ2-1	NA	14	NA	TGCGCCAGCAGCTTGGCCCAGAGTGACAATGAGCAGTTCTTC	CASSLAQSDNEQFF
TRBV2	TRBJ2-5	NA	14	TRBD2	TGTGCCAGCAGTGGGACTAGCGGGAGGGAGACCCAGTACTTC	CASSGTSGRETQYF
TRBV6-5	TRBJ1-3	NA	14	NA	TGTGCCAGCAGTCCTCCGGGGGGATCGGACACCATATATTTT	CASSPPGGSDTIYF
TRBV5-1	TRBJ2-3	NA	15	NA	TGCGCCAGCAGCAGGGTATCCCCTAGCACAGATACGCAGTATTTT	CASSRVSPSTDTQYF